This note documents a single TCR beta chain sequence. Its antigen is not identified. Germline and junction disagree at one end, which may indicate a read error. These data originate in a study of identical twins. General study findings and limits: There is a chance that invariant MAIT and iNKT cells partially muddied zero-insertion analyses.

It was template switching that added a universal primer site, and there were unique molecular identifiers on the cDNA. TCRdb passed the 5' RACE reads through MiXCR, listing each CDR3 protein once. The table includes approximately 600,000 distinct CDR3 sequences, 7.5% to 10% detected once. CDR1 and CDR2 from the germline V gene are DFQATT and SNEGSKA (reference sequence). This CDR3 region has 17 residues. The sample also formed part of further work on yellow fever vaccine responses in identical twins.

This chain uses TRBV20-1 with TRBJ2-7; perhaps TRBD2 as D (7 bases). The source material was PBMCs. This receptor was obtained from a woman between 18 and 30 years old in good health. The CDR3 sequence is CCARDKAPGGLAYEQYF. The CDR3 coding sequence is TGCTGTGCTAGAGATAAGGCGCCCGGGGGGCTAGCCTACGAGCAGTACTTC.